Shown below are 4 T cell receptor beta chains from a single sample sequenced in a study of T-cell memory formation after mild COVID-19. TCRdb itself ran the 5' RACE reads through MiXCR, one entry per CDR3 protein. The sample consists of about 250,000 distinct CDR3 sequences, 15% of them appearing once. The sample comprised PBMCs or a T cell subset sorted from them (not recorded which). These receptors were obtained from an adult woman who had mild COVID-19 (a few samples of this study predate the infection). Cell type and time point are not known.

The genes are TRBV6-2 or TRBV6-3 and TRBJ1-3, with D perhaps TRBD1 (5 bases). Germline CDR1 reads MNHEY; CDR2 reads SVGEGT. This CDR3 comprises 15 residues. Trimming removed 6 bases from V and 2 bases from J, with 14 bases in between. For the CDR3, the DNA is TGTGCCAGCAGCCCCGGGGCTTCGCCTGGAAACACCATATATTTT. Encoded protein: CASSPGASPGNTIYF.

This clonotype turned up a few times. The chain combines TRBV6-5 with TRBJ2-1; 12 bases match TRBD2. The CDR3 extends over 14 amino acids. Looked up from germline, CDR1 is MNHEY and CDR2 is SVGAGI. Trimming cost V 10 bases and J 8 bases; bases outside gene matches: 9. DNA of the CDR3: TGTGCCACGTTTCCGGGACTAGCGGGTGATGAGCAGTTCTTC. Translation gives CATFPGLAGDEQFF.

This clonotype was seen a few times. The chain recombines TRBV20-1 with TRBJ1-2, with D uncertain. The ends were cut back, 5 bases at V and 4 bases at J, with 17 bases in the middle. Germline V gene data show CDR1 as DFQATT and CDR2 as SNEGSKA (reference sequence). The CDR3 totals 14 residues. The CDR3 DNA reads as TGCAGTGCTTATTCGGAGGGCGGGATCTATGGCTACACCTTC. It specifies CSAYSEGGIYGYTF.

This clonotype was observed many times. The chain employs TRBV5-1 and TRBJ2-7; a weak D match, TRBD1 (5 bases). This CDR3 comprises 12 residues. V dropped 4 bases and J dropped 3 bases, with 8 bases sitting between them. Germline V lookup: CDR1 SGHRS, CDR2 YFSETQ. CDR3 nucleotides: TGCGCCAGCAGCCGCGACAGCTACGAGCAGTACTTC. This gives the protein CASSRDSYEQYF.